This TCR beta chain was identified in a study of T cell repertoires in cytomegalovirus infection. There are 14 residues in the CDR3. Germline CDR1 is DFQATT and CDR2 is SNEGSKA (reference sequence). Trimming cost V 6 bases and J 0 bases, with 14 bases left between them. TCRdb ran MiXCR on the reads and lists one entry per CDR3 protein. The table shows about 680,000 distinct CDR3 sequences, with around 24% occurring only once. This clonotype has just a few counts. Its antigen remains unidentified. Overall study findings and caveats: HLA-C-restricted, CMV-specific TCR beta clonotypes were dominant ex vivo. Cumulative frequency (of public TCR beta family members) identified carriers of CMV plus the relevant HLA.

The J gene is TRBJ1-1, the V gene TRBV20-1; no definite D call. The sequencing sample was made of CD8+ T cells from PBMCs. This clonotype was sampled from a human donor in good health (CMV status not recorded). Some clones in this sample may be carry-over from other donors' samples. The DNA for the CDR3 is TGCAGTGCCGTCAAGAGTCCCATGAACACTGAAGCTTTCTTT. It specifies CSAVKSPMNTEAFF.